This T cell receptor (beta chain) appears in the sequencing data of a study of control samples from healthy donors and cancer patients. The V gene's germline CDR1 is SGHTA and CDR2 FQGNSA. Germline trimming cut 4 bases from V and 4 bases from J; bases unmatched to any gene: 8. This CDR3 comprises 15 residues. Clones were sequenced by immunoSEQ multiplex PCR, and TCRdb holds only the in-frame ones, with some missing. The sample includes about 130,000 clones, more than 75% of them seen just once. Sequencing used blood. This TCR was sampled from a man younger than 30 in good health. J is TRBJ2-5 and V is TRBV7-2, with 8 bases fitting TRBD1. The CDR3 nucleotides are TGTGCCAGCAGCTGGGCGGACAGGGCGGGAGAGACCCAGTACTTC. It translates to CASSWADRAGETQYF.